A single sample gave rise to the 4 T cell receptor beta chains below, sequenced in a study of blood T cell repertoires in COVID-19. Profiled with immunoSEQ multiplex PCR; TCRdb holds only in-frame clones, not every one. Among some 250,000 clones listed, 86% were seen once. The sample comprised peripheral blood. The receptors originated from a man under 40 with active or convalescent COVID-19.

The V and J genes are TRBV9 and TRBJ2-2; TRBD1 is a possible D gene (6 bases). V shed 5 bases and J shed 0 bases, with 20 bases lying between them. The germline CDR1 and CDR2 sequences are SGDLS and YYNGEE. CDR3 size: 18 residues. The CDR3, as DNA: TGTGCCAGCAGTCGAAACCAAGACAGGACACCGAACACCGGGGAGCTGTTTTTT. Translating gives CASSRNQDRTPNTGELFF.

The V gene is TRBV9, the J gene TRBJ2-1, with 10 bases lining up with TRBD2. The CDR3 loop spans 16 amino acids. CDR1 is SGDLS and CDR2 is YYNGEE in the germline V gene. V lost 2 bases and J lost 2; bases outside the gene matches: 4. CDR3 protein: CASSVMSGGAYNEQFF. CDR3 DNA: TGTGCCAGCAGCGTCATGAGCGGGGGGGCCTACAATGAGCAGTTCTTC.

The rearrangement uses TRBV4-1 and TRBJ2-3, with 8 bases identical to TRBD2. Trimming removed 0 bases from V and 2 bases from J; junction bases left unmatched: 7. The CDR3 consists of 17 residues. Per the germline V gene, CDR1 is MGHRA and CDR2 is YSYEKL. In nucleotides, the CDR3 is TGCGCCAGCAGCCAAGATGGTAGCGGGGCTTACACAGATACGCAGTATTTT. This gives the protein CASSQDGSGAYTDTQYF.

The chain joins TRBV9 to TRBJ1-2; a weak D match, TRBD1 (5 bases). This CDR3 contains 15 residues. Trimming cost V 3 bases and J 4 bases, with 16 bases left between them. Germline V CDR1 and CDR2: SGDLS, YYNGEE. Here the CDR3 reads CASSGAPGTSYGYTF. Written as DNA, the CDR3 is TGTGCCAGCAGCGGGGCGCCAGGGACTTCCTATGGCTACACCTTC.